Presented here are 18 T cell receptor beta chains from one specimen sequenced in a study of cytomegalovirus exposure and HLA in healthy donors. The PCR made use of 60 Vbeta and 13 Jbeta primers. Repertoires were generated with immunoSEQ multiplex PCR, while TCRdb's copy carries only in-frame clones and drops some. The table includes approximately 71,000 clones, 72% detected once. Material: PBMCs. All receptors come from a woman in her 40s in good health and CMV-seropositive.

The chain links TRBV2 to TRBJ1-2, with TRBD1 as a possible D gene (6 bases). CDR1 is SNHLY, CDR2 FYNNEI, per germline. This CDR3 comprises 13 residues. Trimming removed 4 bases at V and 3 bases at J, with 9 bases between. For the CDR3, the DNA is TGTGCCAGCAGTGGGGGGCGTGACTATGGCTACACCTTC. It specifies CASSGGRDYGYTF.

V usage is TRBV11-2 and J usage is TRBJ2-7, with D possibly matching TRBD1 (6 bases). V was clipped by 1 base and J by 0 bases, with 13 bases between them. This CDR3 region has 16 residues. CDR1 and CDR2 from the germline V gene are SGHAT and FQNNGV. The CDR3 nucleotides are TGTGCCAGCAGCTTAGTAGGGGGAATGTTCTCCTACGAGCAGTACTTC. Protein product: CASSLVGGMFSYEQYF.

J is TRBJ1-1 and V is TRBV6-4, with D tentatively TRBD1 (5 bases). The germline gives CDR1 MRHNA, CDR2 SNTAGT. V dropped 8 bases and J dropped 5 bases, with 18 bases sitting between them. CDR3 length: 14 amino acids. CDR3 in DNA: TGTGCCAGCCCTGAATGGGGCCGATGGACTGAAGCTTTCTTT. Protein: CASPEWGRWTEAFF.

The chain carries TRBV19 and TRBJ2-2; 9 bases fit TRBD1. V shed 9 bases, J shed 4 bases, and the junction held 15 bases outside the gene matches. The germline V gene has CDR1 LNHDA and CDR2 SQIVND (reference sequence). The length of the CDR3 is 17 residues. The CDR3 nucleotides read TGTGCCAGCCACCTCTGGACAGGGGAGGGGAGCACCGGGGAGCTGTTTTTT. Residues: CASHLWTGEGSTGELFF.

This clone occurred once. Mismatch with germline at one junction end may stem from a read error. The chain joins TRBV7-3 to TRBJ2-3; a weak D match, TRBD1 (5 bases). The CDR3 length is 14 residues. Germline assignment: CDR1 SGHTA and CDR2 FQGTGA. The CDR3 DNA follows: TGTTCCAGCAGCTTAACGTCAGGGACAGATACGCAGTATTTT. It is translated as CSSSLTSGTDTQYF.

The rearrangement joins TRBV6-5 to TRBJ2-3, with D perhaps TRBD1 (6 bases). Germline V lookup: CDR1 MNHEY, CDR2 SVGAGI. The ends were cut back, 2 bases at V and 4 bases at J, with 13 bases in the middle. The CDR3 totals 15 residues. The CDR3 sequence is CASSYGRPGADTQYF. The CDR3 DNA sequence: TGTGCCAGCAGTTACGGACGACCAGGGGCAGATACGCAGTATTTT.

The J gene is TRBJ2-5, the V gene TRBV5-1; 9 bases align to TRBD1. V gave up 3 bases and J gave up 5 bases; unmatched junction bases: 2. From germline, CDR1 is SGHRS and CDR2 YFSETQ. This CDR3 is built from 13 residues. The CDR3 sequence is CASSSDRGETQYF. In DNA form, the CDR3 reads TGCGCCAGCAGCTCGGACAGGGGCGAGACCCAGTACTTC.

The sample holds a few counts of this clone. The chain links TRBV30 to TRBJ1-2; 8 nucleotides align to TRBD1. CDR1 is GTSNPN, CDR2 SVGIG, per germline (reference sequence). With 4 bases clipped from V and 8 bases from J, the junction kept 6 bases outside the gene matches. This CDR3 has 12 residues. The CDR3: CAWNLGTGGYTF. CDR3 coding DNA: TGTGCCTGGAATTTAGGGACAGGCGGCTACACCTTC.

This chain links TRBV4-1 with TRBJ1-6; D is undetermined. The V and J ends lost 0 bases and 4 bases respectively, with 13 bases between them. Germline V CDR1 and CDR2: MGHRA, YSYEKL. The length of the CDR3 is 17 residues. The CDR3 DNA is TGCGCCAGCAGCCAAGATCGAGGGTTGGGGTATAATTCACCCCTCCACTTT. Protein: CASSQDRGLGYNSPLHF.

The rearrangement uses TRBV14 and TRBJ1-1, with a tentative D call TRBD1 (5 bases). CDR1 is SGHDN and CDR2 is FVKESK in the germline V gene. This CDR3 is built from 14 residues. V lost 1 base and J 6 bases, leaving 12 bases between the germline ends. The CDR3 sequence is CASSQGISGAEAFF. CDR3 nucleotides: TGTGCCAGCAGCCAAGGTATCTCGGGGGCTGAAGCTTTCTTT.

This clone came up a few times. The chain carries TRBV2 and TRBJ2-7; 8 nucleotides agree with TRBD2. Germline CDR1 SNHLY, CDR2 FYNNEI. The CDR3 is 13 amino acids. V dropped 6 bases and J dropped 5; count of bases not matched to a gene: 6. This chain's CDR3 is CASSLGLAHEQYF. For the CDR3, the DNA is TGTGCCAGCAGCCTCGGACTAGCCCACGAGCAGTACTTC.

The CDR3 DNA follows: TGCGCCAGCAGCAAGGAACTAGCGGGGGGAACTAGCACAGATACGCAGTATTTT. This translates into CASSKELAGGTSTDTQYF. V usage is TRBV5-1 and J usage is TRBJ2-3, with 12 bases fitting TRBD2. Germline V gene data show CDR1 as SGHRS and CDR2 as YFSETQ. The V gene end was trimmed by 4 bases and the J gene end by 0 bases; junction bases not matched to a gene: 9. The CDR3 consists of 18 residues. Variable domain in full (rest from reference TRBV5-1 and TRBJ2-3): KAGVTQTPRYLIKTRGQQVTLSCSPISGHRSVSWYQQTPGQGLQFLFEYFSETQRNKGNFPGRFSGRQFSNSRSEMNVSTLELGDSALYLCASSKELAGGTSTDTQYFGPGTRLTVL.

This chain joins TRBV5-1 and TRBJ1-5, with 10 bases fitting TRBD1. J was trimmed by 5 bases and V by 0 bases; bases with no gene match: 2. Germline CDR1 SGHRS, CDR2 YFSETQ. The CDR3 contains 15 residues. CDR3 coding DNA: TGCGCCAGCAGCTTGGCCGGGACAGGGGATCAGCCCCAGCATTTT. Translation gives CASSLAGTGDQPQHF.

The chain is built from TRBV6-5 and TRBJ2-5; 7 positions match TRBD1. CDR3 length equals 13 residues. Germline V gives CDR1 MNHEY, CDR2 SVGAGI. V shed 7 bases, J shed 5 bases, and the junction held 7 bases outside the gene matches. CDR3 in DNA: TGTGCCAGCAAATATCCAGGGGGTGAGACCCAGTACTTC. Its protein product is CASKYPGGETQYF.

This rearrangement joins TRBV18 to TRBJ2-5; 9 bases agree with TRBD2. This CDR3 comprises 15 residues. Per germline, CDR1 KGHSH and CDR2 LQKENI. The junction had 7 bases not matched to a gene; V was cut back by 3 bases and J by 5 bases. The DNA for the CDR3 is TGTGCCAGCTCACCTCTAGCGGGGACGGGGGAGACCCAGTACTTC. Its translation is CASSPLAGTGETQYF.

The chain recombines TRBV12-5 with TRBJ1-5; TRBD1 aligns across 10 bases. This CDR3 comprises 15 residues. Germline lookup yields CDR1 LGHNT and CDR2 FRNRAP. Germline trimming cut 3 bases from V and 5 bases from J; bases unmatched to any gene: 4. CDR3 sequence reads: CASGFLTGGYQPQHF. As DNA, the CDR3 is TGTGCTAGTGGTTTCCTGACAGGGGGCTATCAGCCCCAGCATTTT.

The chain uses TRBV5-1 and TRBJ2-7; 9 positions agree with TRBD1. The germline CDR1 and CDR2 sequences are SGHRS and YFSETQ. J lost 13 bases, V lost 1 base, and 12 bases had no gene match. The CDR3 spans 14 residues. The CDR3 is CASSLRERTGARYF. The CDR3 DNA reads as TGCGCCAGCAGCTTGAGGGAGCGGACAGGGGCGCGATACTTC.

As DNA, the CDR3 is TGTGCCAGCAGCTTAGAAAGCGGGGGTTACAATGAGCAGTTCTTC. Its protein product is CASSLESGGYNEQFF. J is TRBJ2-1 and V is TRBV11-2, with 8 bases lining up with TRBD2. The CDR3 spans 15 residues. Germline V lookup: CDR1 SGHAT, CDR2 FQNNGV. V shed 0 bases and J 4 bases; nucleotides not matched to a gene: 2.